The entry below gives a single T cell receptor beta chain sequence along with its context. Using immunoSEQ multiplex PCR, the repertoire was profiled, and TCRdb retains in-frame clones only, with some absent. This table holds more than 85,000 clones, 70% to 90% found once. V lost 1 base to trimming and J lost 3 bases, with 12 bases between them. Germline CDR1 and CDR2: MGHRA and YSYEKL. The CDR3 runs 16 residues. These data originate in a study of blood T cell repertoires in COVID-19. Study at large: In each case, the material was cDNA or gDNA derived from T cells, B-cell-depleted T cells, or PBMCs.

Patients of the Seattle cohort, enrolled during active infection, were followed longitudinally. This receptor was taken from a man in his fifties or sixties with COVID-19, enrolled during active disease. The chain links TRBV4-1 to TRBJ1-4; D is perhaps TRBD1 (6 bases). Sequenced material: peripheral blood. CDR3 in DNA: TGCGCCAGCAGCCAAGCGGGGGGCGAGGCTAATGAAAAACTGTTTTTT. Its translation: CASSQAGGEANEKLFF.